The clone carrying this T cell receptor (beta chain) was detected only a few times. The antigen remains undetermined. The data originate from a study of T cells in Graves' hyperthyroidism and ophthalmopathy. Findings and caveats of the study: The model forecast ophthalmopathy, anticipating it by a median roughly 6.5 months before onset.

Amplified TCR beta CDR3 regions derived from RNA transcripts. First-round RT-PCR of the TCR CDR3 relied on the HTBI primer set. TCRdb recomputed calls from the multiplex PCR reads with MiXCR, one row per CDR3 protein. Altogether approximately 420,000 distinct CDR3 sequences are present, about an eighth being singletons, with the ten largest covering 5% to 6%. Trimming pared 5 bases from V and 1 base from J, leaving 17 bases between. The V gene's germline CDR1 is SGHVS and CDR2 FQNEAQ. The CDR3 totals 16 residues. Sequencing was carried out using blood. The rearrangement links TRBV7-8 to TRBJ1-1; D might be TRBD1 (5 bases). The clonotype originates from a woman aged 18 to 35 with Graves' hyperthyroidism. The DNA of the CDR3 is TGTGCCAGCAGCCCTCACCCGTCCGGGGCGAACACTGAAGCTTTCTTT. Encoded protein: CASSPHPSGANTEAFF.